The 27 T cell receptor beta chains listed next were all sequenced from one sample in a study of CD8 T cells in ankylosing spondylitis. From the 5' RACE reads, TCRdb called clonotypes with MiXCR, one entry per CDR3 protein. The sample has about 250,000 distinct CDR3 sequences, under 12% seen once. The sample was blood, either unsorted or a sorted T cell fraction (not recorded which). These receptors all come from a male donor with ankylosing spondylitis or in good health (not recorded which).

The rearrangement links TRBV12-3 or TRBV12-4 to TRBJ2-7, with D possibly TRBD1 on 6 matching bases. V gave up 3 bases and J gave up 0 bases, with 12 bases separating them. CDR3 length equals 15 residues. The DNA of the CDR3 is TGTGCCAGCAGTTTTGGGCAGGGGAGCTCCTACGAGCAGTACTTC. Encoded protein: CASSFGQGSSYEQYF.

This clonotype came up many times. The rearrangement joins TRBV25-1 to TRBJ1-2, with 8 bases lining up with TRBD1. Germline V gene data show CDR1 as MGHDK and CDR2 as SYGVNS. CDR3 length: 14 amino acids. Trimming removed 3 bases from V and 5 bases from J; junction bases left unmatched: 5. The CDR3 region is CASSEAGGRYGYTF. The CDR3 DNA sequence: TGTGCCAGCAGTGAGGCAGGGGGCAGGTATGGCTACACCTTC.

This clonotype was counted many times. V and J are TRBV15 and TRBJ1-6; D is unclear. The CDR3 extends over 18 amino acids. CDR1 is LNHNV and CDR2 is YYDKDF in the germline V gene (reference sequence). Trimming left V 0 bases short and J 4 bases short, with 16 bases between. CDR3 sequence (DNA): TGTGCCACCAGCAGAGAAATGTTAACGCTTCGTTATAATTCACCCCTCCACTTT. This encodes CATSREMLTLRYNSPLHF.

The gene calls are TRBV20-1 and TRBJ1-1; a weak D match, TRBD1 (5 bases). V was trimmed by 6 bases and J by 3 bases, leaving 14 bases between them. This CDR3 spans 13 amino acids. Germline V gene data show CDR1 as DFQATT and CDR2 as SNEGSKA (reference sequence). The DNA for the CDR3 is TGCAGTGCACAAGACAGTGTGCACACTGAAGCTTTCTTT. It specifies CSAQDSVHTEAFF.

This clonotype was observed many times. The J gene is TRBJ1-1, the V gene TRBV6-1; D possibly corresponds to TRBD1 (6 bases). This CDR3 is 15 amino acids long. Germline-derived CDR1 and CDR2 are MNHNS and SASEGT. Trimming removed 2 bases from V and 4 bases from J, with 14 bases in between. CDR3 sequence: CASSEHGGKGTEAFF. The CDR3, as DNA: TGTGCCAGCAGTGAACACGGGGGCAAAGGCACTGAAGCTTTCTTT.

Ten or more counts support this clonotype. J is TRBJ2-2 and V is TRBV4-2; TRBD2 aligns across 7 bases. The germline V gene encodes CDR1 LGHNA and CDR2 YNFKEQ. CDR3 size: 16 residues. The V segment lost 4 bases and the J segment 5 bases; nucleotides outside the gene matches: 10. The chain's CDR3 is CASSPLLAPGTGELFF. In nucleotides, the CDR3 is TGTGCCAGCAGCCCCCTACTAGCGCCCGGGACCGGGGAGCTGTTTTTT.

This clonotype was detected ten times or more. The chain carries TRBV12-3 or TRBV12-4 and TRBJ1-5; D is ambiguous. V lost 6 bases to trimming and J lost 2 bases, with 11 bases between them. The CDR3 covers 14 residues. The CDR3 region has the DNA TGTGCCAGCAGCGCCTATTTAGGCAATCAGCCCCAGCATTTT. It codes for CASSAYLGNQPQHF.

As to this clonotype: A much larger clone is a single base away; this may be a read error. The chain has TRBV20-1 and TRBJ1-1, with no clear D. Germline V gene sequence: CDR1 DFQATT, CDR2 SNEGSKA (reference sequence). The CDR3 contains 15 residues. This CDR3 is CTARLHQETNTEAFF. The CDR3 DNA is TGCACTGCTAGACTCCATCAGGAAACGAACACTGAAGCTTTCTTT.

Ten or more counts support this clonotype. The J gene is TRBJ2-1, the V gene TRBV6-1, with D possibly being TRBD2 (6 bases). Deletions cut 5 bases from V and 6 bases from J, with 14 bases between. The CDR3 extends over 14 amino acids. Germline V gene lookup returns CDR1 MNHNS and CDR2 SASEGT. Here the CDR3 DNA reads TGTGCCAGCAGTCCTCCGGGACTGTTCAATGAGCAGTTCTTC. Translating gives CASSPPGLFNEQFF.

The rearrangement links TRBV25-1 to TRBJ2-2; TRBD1 aligns across 12 bases. Germline lookup yields CDR1 MGHDK and CDR2 SYGVNS. The V and J ends lost 8 bases and 6 bases, in that order; junction bases with no gene match: 1. There are 13 residues in the CDR3. The CDR3 sequence is CASRDRGPGELFF. The CDR3 nucleotides are TGTGCCAGCCGGGACAGGGGGCCCGGGGAGCTGTTTTTT.

This clonotype was seen at least ten times. The chain is built from TRBV24-1 and TRBJ2-7; D gene uncertain. The CDR3 spans 16 residues. From germline, CDR1 is KGHDR and CDR2 SFDVKD. Trimming took off 0 bases at V and 5 bases at J, with 16 bases between the two ends. CDR3 nucleotide sequence: TGTGCCACCAGTGATTTGTTTGTCCAGACTCCCCACGAGCAGTACTTC. Protein sequence: CATSDLFVQTPHEQYF.

This clonotype was seen many times. The V call is TRBV20-1, the J call TRBJ2-3, with 8 bases that match TRBD1. J lost 2 bases, V lost 2 bases, and 9 bases had no gene match. Germline loops: CDR1 DFQATT, CDR2 SNEGSKA (reference sequence). The CDR3 loop spans 16 amino acids. CDR3 bases: TGCAGTGCTAGACTACGGACAGGGCGGACCACAGATACGCAGTATTTT. Translating gives CSARLRTGRTTDTQYF.

This clonotype showed up just a few times. The V and J genes are TRBV30 and TRBJ2-3, with D uncertain. V lost 1 base and J lost 1, with 12 bases in between. The germline gives CDR1 GTSNPN, CDR2 SVGIG (reference sequence). The CDR3 length is 15 residues. In DNA form, the CDR3 reads TGTGCCTGGAGTGGGCAGTGGGGTGGCACAGATACGCAGTATTTT. It specifies CAWSGQWGGTDTQYF.

This clonotype was observed many times. The chain links TRBV7-9 to TRBJ1-5, with D uncertain. There are 15 residues in the CDR3. V was cut by 5 bases and J by 0 bases, with 11 bases left in between. CDR1 and CDR2 (germline): SEHNR, FQNEAQ (reference sequence). The chain's CDR3 is CASSRDIDSNQPQHF. CDR3 DNA: TGTGCCAGCAGCAGAGACATTGATAGCAATCAGCCCCAGCATTTT. Complete variable domain (other parts from reference TRBV7-9 and TRBJ1-5): DTGVSQNPRHKITKRGQNVTFRCDPISEHNRLYWYRQTLGQGPEFLTYFQNEAQLEKSRLLSDRFSAERPKGSFSTLEIQRTEQGDSAMYLCASSRDIDSNQPQHFGDGTRLSIL.

In this sample, this clonotype turned up many times. The V and J genes are TRBV5-1 and TRBJ2-2; perhaps D is TRBD1 or TRBD2 (5 bases each). Trimming removed 1 base at V and 4 bases at J, with 11 bases between. The CDR3 contains 15 residues. CDR1 is SGHRS and CDR2 is YFSETQ in the germline V gene. CDR3 coding DNA: TGCGCCAGCAGCTTGAGGGCAGGGAGCACCGGGGAGCTGTTTTTT. Translated: CASSLRAGSTGELFF.

This clonotype came up many times. This chain connects TRBV7-9 to TRBJ1-5; 7 bases match TRBD1. Germline assignment: CDR1 SEHNR and CDR2 FQNEAQ (reference sequence). V shed 4 bases, J shed 5 bases, and the junction held 5 bases outside the gene matches. This CDR3 has 14 residues. The CDR3 region is CASSSGQDHQPQHF. In DNA form, the CDR3 reads TGTGCCAGCAGCTCCGGACAGGATCATCAGCCCCAGCATTTT.

The table lists this clonotype with many counts. The chain carries TRBV20-1 and TRBJ1-1; D is uncertain. The CDR3 has 13 residues. The germline V and J ends were trimmed by 3 bases and 0 bases, with 8 bases remaining between them. Germline V CDR1 and CDR2: DFQATT, SNEGSKA (reference sequence). The CDR3 sequence: CSASVTLNTEAFF. Written as DNA, the CDR3 is TGCAGTGCTAGCGTGACACTGAACACTGAAGCTTTCTTT.

This clonotype was seen ten or more times. The gene calls are TRBV28 and TRBJ2-1, with D unresolved. Trimming removed 3 bases at V and 9 bases at J, with 9 bases between. The CDR3 consists of 12 residues. The germline CDR1 and CDR2 sequences are MDHEN and SYDVKM. As DNA, the CDR3 is TGTGCCAGCAGTTTGAACGATGGTGAGCAGTTCTTC. This codes for CASSLNDGEQFF.

This clonotype was counted between two and nine times. The rearrangement uses TRBV30 and TRBJ1-4; D is unresolved. The germline V and J ends were trimmed by 0 bases and 11 bases, with 7 bases remaining between them. The CDR3 is made up of 11 amino acids. From germline, CDR1 is GTSNPN and CDR2 SVGIG (reference sequence). CDR3 sequence reads: CAWSVDRKLFF. CDR3 sequence (DNA): TGTGCCTGGAGTGTAGACCGGAAACTGTTTTTT.

This clonotype occurred many times. CDR3 loop: CASSKALGVSSTDTQYF. The CDR3 DNA follows: TGTGCCAGCAGCAAAGCGCTGGGAGTATCTAGCACAGATACGCAGTATTTT. The J gene is TRBJ2-3, the V gene TRBV21-1; the table's TRBD2 call for D was not verified on the DNA. TRBV21-1 is a pseudogene segment. The CDR3 loop spans 17 amino acids.

This clonotype has at least ten counts. The genes are TRBV20-1 and TRBJ1-1; D ambiguous. Germline CDR1 is DFQATT and CDR2 is SNEGSKA (reference sequence). V gave up 1 base and J gave up 1 base, with 7 bases separating them. The CDR3 runs to 13 residues. The CDR3 sequence is CSARAVANTEAFF. In nucleotides, the CDR3 is TGCAGTGCTAGAGCCGTGGCGAACACTGAAGCTTTCTTT.

Many counts were recorded for this clonotype. The chain carries TRBV3-1 and TRBJ2-5; 7 bases match TRBD2. CDR3 length equals 18 residues. Trimming cost V 4 bases and J 0 bases; bases outside gene matches: 14. Germline V gene data show CDR1 as LGHDT and CDR2 as YNNKEL (reference sequence). The CDR3 loop is CASSRGWKTAGYQETQYF. The CDR3 DNA reads TGTGCCAGCAGCCGAGGGTGGAAAACAGCGGGGTACCAAGAGACCCAGTACTTC.

There are many counts of this clonotype. V usage is TRBV20-1 and J usage is TRBJ1-2; D perhaps matches TRBD1 (5 bases). CDR3 length: 13 amino acids. Deletions cut 0 bases from V and 8 bases from J, with 13 bases between. Germline V gene sequence: CDR1 DFQATT, CDR2 SNEGSKA (reference sequence). In nucleotides, the CDR3 is TGCAGTGCTAGAGATCCTACCCGGGGGGGCTACACCTTC. Translated, it gives CSARDPTRGGYTF.

This clonotype was seen ten or more times. The J gene is TRBJ1-5, the V gene TRBV5-1, with D maybe TRBD1 (5 bases). The CDR3 spans 16 residues. V was pared by 2 bases and J by 5 bases, with 17 bases between. Germline CDR1 reads SGHRS; CDR2 reads YFSETQ. The CDR3 DNA reads TGCGCCAGCAGCTTCAGGGAGGGTCAGGGATATCAGCCCCAGCATTTT. Protein: CASSFREGQGYQPQHF.

This clonotype showed up many times. This chain connects TRBV6-5 to TRBJ2-1; D might be TRBD1 (5 bases). V lost 0 bases and J lost 0, with 12 bases in between. The CDR3 is 17 amino acids. Germline V gene lookup returns CDR1 MNHEY and CDR2 SVGAGI. The CDR3 DNA sequence: TGTGCCAGCAGTTACTCACCGACAGAGACCTCCTACAATGAGCAGTTCTTC. It encodes CASSYSPTETSYNEQFF.

This clonotype occurred many times. The V call is TRBV5-6, the J call TRBJ2-7; 7 bases map to TRBD2. CDR1 SGHDT and CDR2 YYEEEE come from the germline V gene. The V and J ends lost 6 bases and 4 bases, in that order; junction bases with no gene match: 16. The CDR3 spans 16 residues. CDR3 protein: CASTLWFGTTVYEQYF. CDR3 in DNA: TGTGCCAGCACCCTGTGGTTCGGGACTACCGTATACGAGCAGTACTTC.

This clonotype has at least ten counts. V and J are TRBV7-9 and TRBJ1-1; 7 positions match TRBD1. The CDR3 extends over 12 amino acids. J lost 8 bases, V lost 3 bases, and 3 bases had no gene match. CDR1 and CDR2 (germline): SEHNR, FQNEAQ (reference sequence). The CDR3 protein is CASSLEDREAFF. The CDR3 DNA is TGTGCCAGCAGCTTGGAGGACAGGGAAGCTTTCTTT.